This passage covers 16 T cell receptor beta chains from one sample sequenced in a study of T cells in Graves' hyperthyroidism and ophthalmopathy. Amplification of TCR beta CDR3 regions was performed using RNA transcripts as template. Using the HTBI primer set, a first-round RT-PCR was run on the TCR CDR3. TCRdb re-called the multiplex PCR reads through MiXCR, storing one row per CDR3 protein. The data contain approximately 560,000 distinct CDR3 sequences, 15% to 18% of them seen just once; the ten biggest clones take up about 7%. Sequenced material: blood. These receptor sequences come from a woman aged 30 to 39 with Graves' hyperthyroidism.

This clonotype was recorded a few times. Possible read error: a much larger clone is one base away. The J gene is TRBJ1-1, the V gene TRBV10-3; no firm D call. The V gene's germline CDR1 is ENHRY and CDR2 SYGVKD. V lost 11 bases to trimming and J lost 6 bases, with 25 bases between them. CDR3 length equals 15 residues. CDR3 bases: TGTGCCGTCGCACTCGCGGGGAATCCGGACGCTGAAGCTTTCTTT. This sequence encodes CAVALAGNPDAEAFF.

This clonotype has a count of ten or more. The V call is TRBV29-1, the J call TRBJ2-1; D remains unclear. Germline CDR1 is SQVTM and CDR2 is ANQGSEA. The CDR3 sequence is 12 residues long. The germline V and J ends were trimmed by 2 bases and 10 bases, with 12 bases remaining between them. The CDR3 bases are TGCAGCGTTGAAAGTAGTGGCAGCGAGCAGTTCTTC. Translated: CSVESSGSEQFF.

The chain recombines TRBV12-3 or TRBV12-4 with TRBJ1-5; TRBD1 agrees at 7 bases. The V and J ends lost 7 bases and 0 bases, in that order; junction bases with no gene match: 12. This CDR3 is 17 amino acids long. Here the CDR3 reads CASTPDPGGFSNQPQHF. The DNA for the CDR3 is TGTGCCAGCACCCCCGACCCAGGGGGATTTAGCAATCAGCCCCAGCATTTT.

This clonotype occurred many times. The V and J genes are TRBV18 and TRBJ2-3; D not resolved. The CDR3 is made up of 14 amino acids. Germline values: CDR1 KGHSH, CDR2 LQKENI. Trimming shortened V by 3 bases and J by 4 bases, and 11 bases separated the two germline ends. The chain's CDR3 is CASSPRPSSDTQYF. CDR3 DNA: TGTGCCAGCTCACCCCGTCCTAGTTCAGATACGCAGTATTTT.

The chain employs TRBV20-1 and TRBJ2-1; tentatively, D is TRBD1 or TRBD2 (5 bases each). Trimming took 6 bases from V and 2 from J, leaving 26 bases between them. Germline V gene data show CDR1 as DFQATT and CDR2 as SNEGSKA (reference sequence). This CDR3 region has 18 residues. The DNA for the CDR3 is TGCAGTGCCCTCCCCGAGGGACGGGATTGGGGCCCCTACAATGAGCAGTTCTTC. As protein: CSALPEGRDWGPYNEQFF.

This clonotype has ten or more counts. V is TRBV12-3 or TRBV12-4 and J is TRBJ2-1, with TRBD2 matching 10 bases. The CDR3 totals 17 residues. V shed 1 base, J shed 7 bases, and the junction held 10 bases outside the gene matches. As DNA, the CDR3 is TGTGCCAGCAGTTTAGAGGTCAAGGCTAGCGGGAGAAATGAGCAGTTCTTC. Translation: CASSLEVKASGRNEQFF.

The chain employs TRBV6-1 and TRBJ2-7, with 11 bases that match TRBD2. The CDR3 spans 17 residues. Germline lookup yields CDR1 MNHNS and CDR2 SASEGT. Germline trimming cut 1 base from V and 2 bases from J; bases unmatched to any gene: 7. CDR3 DNA sequence: TGTGCCAGCAGTGAAGAGGCCGGGACTAGCGGTACCTACGAGCAGTACTTC. It translates to CASSEEAGTSGTYEQYF.

This clonotype was seen many times. J is TRBJ1-5 and V is TRBV12-3 or TRBV12-4; the match to TRBD1 covers 11 bases. The CDR3 is 17 residues long. The trim removed 4 bases at V and 2 bases at J, leaving 7 bases unmatched. The CDR3 sequence: CASSSRDRGFGNQPQHF. CDR3 bases: TGTGCCAGCAGTTCCAGGGACAGGGGGTTTGGCAATCAGCCCCAGCATTTT.

The V call is TRBV7-2, the J call TRBJ2-5; the match to TRBD2 covers 13 bases. There are 17 residues in the CDR3. From germline, CDR1 is SGHTA and CDR2 FQGNSA. Trimming removed 6 bases from V and 4 bases from J; junction bases left unmatched: 11. The CDR3 is CASRLTSGRVASETQYF. For the CDR3, the DNA is TGTGCCAGCAGACTTACTAGCGGGAGGGTCGCGTCAGAGACCCAGTACTTC. The full variable domain, in which reference TRBV7-2 and TRBJ2-5 provide the parts outside the CDR3, is GAGVSQSPSNKVTEKGKDVELRCDPISGHTALYWYRQSLGQGLEFLIYFQGNSAPDKSGLPSDRFSAERTGGSVSTLTIQRTQQEDSAVYLCASRLTSGRVASETQYFGPGTRLLVL.

This clonotype was found many times. The chain employs TRBV7-2 and TRBJ2-5; the D call may be TRBD1 or TRBD2 (5 bases each). CDR1 and CDR2 (germline): SGHTA, FQGNSA. V was cut by 3 bases and J by 1 base, with 15 bases left in between. The CDR3 runs to 16 residues. CDR3 in amino acids: CASSLGDVGLQETQYF. The DNA of the CDR3 is TGTGCCAGCAGCTTGGGAGATGTGGGGCTCCAAGAGACCCAGTACTTC.

This clonotype was observed at least ten times. The chain recombines TRBV18 with TRBJ2-5; a weak D match, TRBD1 (6 bases). Deletions cut 4 bases from V and 1 base from J, with 10 bases between. This CDR3 has 14 amino acids. Looked up from germline, CDR1 is KGHSH and CDR2 is LQKENI. This CDR3 reads CASSLGQLQETQYF. The CDR3 DNA sequence: TGTGCCAGCTCACTCGGACAGCTCCAAGAGACCCAGTACTTC.

This clonotype has at least ten counts. The chain couples TRBV11-2 to TRBJ2-1, with D unclear. In germline, CDR1 is SGHAT, CDR2 FQNNGV. The CDR3 length is 14 residues. Trimming stripped 1 base from V and 4 bases from J, with 8 bases between. CDR3 amino acids: CASSLAEPYNEQFF. The DNA of the CDR3 is TGTGCCAGCAGCTTAGCGGAACCGTACAATGAGCAGTTCTTC.

V is TRBV4-1 and J is TRBJ2-3, with 11 bases matching TRBD2. The ends lost 3 bases at V and 4 bases at J; junction bases unmatched: 9. In germline, CDR1 is MGHRA, CDR2 YSYEKL. The CDR3 is made up of 17 amino acids. The CDR3 nucleotides read TGCGCCAGCAGCCATCCCATAGCGGGAGGGCCATCAGATACGCAGTATTTT. Amino acids: CASSHPIAGGPSDTQYF.

As regards this clonotype: A much larger clone lies one base from this, so it may be a read error. The chain uses TRBV28 and TRBJ2-1; D possibly corresponds to TRBD1 (5 bases). This CDR3 is 10 amino acids long. CDR1 is MDHEN, CDR2 SYDVKM, per germline. CDR3 bases: TGTGTCAGCAGGGACAATGAGCAGTTCTTC. It encodes CVSRDNEQFF.

V and J are TRBV5-1 and TRBJ2-7; D is possibly TRBD2 (5 bases). The CDR3 sequence is 13 residues long. In germline, CDR1 is SGHRS, CDR2 YFSETQ. Trimming took off 5 bases at V and 0 bases at J, with 9 bases between the two ends. The CDR3 loop reads CASRTRDSYEQYF. CDR3 coding DNA: TGCGCCAGCAGAACGAGGGACTCCTACGAGCAGTACTTC.

The sample holds many counts of this clonotype. This chain joins TRBV7-9 and TRBJ2-1, with 10 bases lining up with TRBD2. The CDR3 extends over 18 amino acids. Trimming at V came to 5 bases and at J to 4 bases, leaving 14 bases not matched to a gene. CDR1 and CDR2 (germline): SEHNR, FQNEAQ (reference sequence). The chain's CDR3 is CASSKAGGPSSFYNEQFF. CDR3 in DNA: TGTGCCAGCAGCAAAGCGGGAGGGCCCTCCTCATTTTACAATGAGCAGTTCTTC.